Following are 25 T cell receptor beta chains from one sample sequenced in a study of T cells in localized non-small cell lung cancer. This table comes from immunoSEQ multiplex PCR, and its TCRdb copy is limited to in-frame clones, with some not included. Of tens of thousands of clones in the sample, 88% were seen once. The source was peripheral blood, collected before any cancer treatment. The receptors were sampled from a woman aged 35 to 70 with stage I squamous cell lung carcinoma.

The chain combines TRBV19 with TRBJ1-2; 7 nucleotides agree with TRBD1. The CDR3 contains 15 residues. CDR1 is LNHDA, CDR2 SQIVND, per germline (reference sequence). The ends lost 9 bases at V and 3 bases at J; junction bases unmatched: 13. In DNA form, the CDR3 reads TGTGCCAGAACGCGAGGGGGCCCCCTTTACTATGGCTACACCTTC. It translates to CARTRGGPLYYGYTF.

In its sample, this clone was seen a few times. The gene calls are TRBV7-6 and TRBJ1-4; D is unclear. From germline, CDR1 is SGHVS and CDR2 FNYEAQ. V lost 6 bases, J lost 4 bases, and 6 bases lay in between. There are 12 residues in the CDR3. The CDR3: CASRGLNEKLFF. CDR3 DNA: TGTGCCAGCAGGGGTCTTAATGAAAAACTGTTTTTT.

The chain joins TRBV9 to TRBJ2-3; 7 positions agree with TRBD2. Per the germline V gene, CDR1 is SGDLS and CDR2 is YYNGEE. The CDR3 has 15 amino acids. Germline trimming cut 0 bases from V and 0 bases from J; bases unmatched to any gene: 1. The CDR3 DNA is TGTGCCAGCAGCGTAGGGCGGGGGAGCACAGATACGCAGTATTTT. Translating gives CASSVGRGSTDTQYF.

The chain uses TRBV4-1 and TRBJ2-3, with 11 bases that match TRBD2. V shed 4 bases and J 3 bases; nucleotides not matched to a gene: 3. CDR3 length: 15 residues. CDR1 is MGHRA, CDR2 YSYEKL, per germline. As DNA, the CDR3 is TGCGCCAGCAGCCTAGCGGGGGGGCGAACAGATACGCAGTATTTT. Translation: CASSLAGGRTDTQYF.

The rearrangement uses TRBV4-1 and TRBJ2-1; 9 nucleotides align to TRBD1. This CDR3 spans 16 amino acids. Germline V gene data show CDR1 as MGHRA and CDR2 as YSYEKL. V shed 4 bases and J 5 bases; nucleotides not matched to a gene: 9. The CDR3 reads CASSPLDRGNNNEQFF. CDR3 DNA sequence: TGCGCCAGCAGCCCCTTGGACAGGGGAAACAACAATGAGCAGTTCTTC.

The chain has TRBV5-1 and TRBJ1-2, with D possibly TRBD1 on 6 matching bases. Germline V gene lookup returns CDR1 SGHRS and CDR2 YFSETQ. The CDR3 has 14 residues. The germline V and J ends were trimmed by 4 bases and 2 bases, with 12 bases remaining between them. CDR3 in DNA: TGCGCCAGCAGCGTGGACAGTGGGAACTATGGCTACACCTTC. It translates to CASSVDSGNYGYTF.

About this clone itself: Other DNA sequences in the sample encode the same CDR3. V usage is TRBV5-1 and J usage is TRBJ1-4, with a weak D call TRBD1 (6 bases). Trimming shortened V by 4 bases and J by 3 bases, and 13 bases separated the two germline ends. Germline V CDR1 and CDR2: SGHRS, YFSETQ. The CDR3 has 15 amino acids. The CDR3 is CASSSTGPPNEKLFF. The CDR3 DNA follows: TGCGCCAGCAGCAGTACAGGGCCACCTAATGAAAAACTGTTTTTT.

The rearrangement uses TRBV11-2 and TRBJ1-6; TRBD1 is a possible D gene (5 bases). V lost 0 bases and J lost 9, with 12 bases in between. Germline CDR1 is SGHAT and CDR2 is FQNNGV. The CDR3 has 15 residues. CDR3 sequence (DNA): TGTGCCAGCAGCTTAGATCTGCAGGGTGTTTCACCCCTCCACTTT. Its protein product is CASSLDLQGVSPLHF.

CDR3 nucleotides: TGTGCCAGCAGTTTAGAGGGACGAGGCTACGAGCAGTACTTC. It specifies CASSLEGRGYEQYF. V is TRBV27 and J is TRBJ2-7; perhaps D is TRBD1 or TRBD2 (5 bases each). V was shortened by 2 bases and J by 3 bases, with 11 bases between the two germline ends. The CDR3 totals 14 residues. Germline-derived CDR1 and CDR2 are MNHEY and SMNVEV (reference sequence).

The genes are TRBV18 and TRBJ1-1; the D is unclear. CDR3 length: 14 residues. Per the germline V gene, CDR1 is KGHSH and CDR2 is LQKENI. Trimming left V 6 bases short and J 7 bases short, with 18 bases between. The CDR3 DNA reads TGTGCCAGCTCCCCTTCCCGCAAGGATCTTGAAGCTTTCTTT. Its protein product is CASSPSRKDLEAFF.

The V gene is TRBV2, the J gene TRBJ2-1, with TRBD2 matching 16 bases. In germline, CDR1 is SNHLY, CDR2 FYNNEI. The trim removed 7 bases at V and 9 bases at J, leaving 6 bases unmatched. The CDR3 extends over 15 amino acids. The CDR3 nucleotides are TGTGCCAGCACTAGGGGACTAGCGGGGGGGGTTGAGCAGTTCTTC. Translation gives CASTRGLAGGVEQFF.

V and J are TRBV30 and TRBJ1-3; D gene unclear. With 3 bases removed from V and 3 bases from J, the gap between germline ends came to 12 bases. The V gene's germline CDR1 is GTSNPN and CDR2 SVGIG (reference sequence). The CDR3 runs to 14 residues. The CDR3 protein is CAWSAGPLGNTIYF. For the CDR3, the DNA is TGTGCCTGGAGCGCAGGACCTCTTGGAAACACCATATATTTT.

This clone was picked up one time. The V call is TRBV5-8, the J call TRBJ1-6; D is uncertain. CDR1 is SGHTS and CDR2 is YDEGEE in the germline V gene. Trimming stripped 0 bases from V and 8 bases from J, with 6 bases between. This CDR3 spans 13 amino acids. CDR3 amino acids: CASSLVRHSPLHF. CDR3 nucleotides: TGTGCCAGCAGCTTGGTAAGGCATTCACCCCTCCACTTT.

This chain uses TRBV29-1 with TRBJ1-6; possibly TRBD1 for D (5 bases). Germline V lookup: CDR1 SQVTM, CDR2 ANQGSEA. The length of the CDR3 is 13 residues. V was pared by 5 bases and J by 8 bases, with 13 bases between. For the CDR3, the DNA is TGCAGCGTTTCCCAGGGATTTGATTCACCCCTCCACTTT. Translating gives CSVSQGFDSPLHF.

This chain links TRBV15 with TRBJ1-4; no reliable D call. The ends were cut back, 5 bases at V and 0 bases at J, with 7 bases in the middle. The CDR3 covers 14 residues. Germline CDR1 reads LNHNV; CDR2 reads YYDKDF (reference sequence). CDR3 region: CATSPAATNEKLFF. The CDR3 DNA follows: TGTGCCACCAGCCCTGCAGCAACTAATGAAAAACTGTTTTTT.

The chain uses TRBV5-1 and TRBJ2-1, with D possibly matching TRBD1 (6 bases). V was trimmed by 3 bases and J by 7 bases, leaving 11 bases between them. Germline CDR1 reads SGHRS; CDR2 reads YFSETQ. This CDR3 has 13 amino acids. CDR3 bases: TGCGCCAGCAGCTACGACAGGAAGAATGAGCAGTTCTTC. Translation: CASSYDRKNEQFF.

CDR3 residues: CAISGTVGDEQFF. The CDR3, as DNA: TGTGCCATCAGTGGGACAGTTGGGGATGAGCAGTTCTTC. The chain uses TRBV10-3 and TRBJ2-1, with a weak D call TRBD1 (6 bases). CDR3 length equals 13 residues. Trimming stripped 4 bases from V and 8 bases from J, with 12 bases between. Germline V CDR1 and CDR2: ENHRY, SYGVKD.

The genes are TRBV11-2 and TRBJ1-3; D is ambiguous. The V gene lost 3 bases and the J gene lost 2 bases, with 5 bases spanning the gap. CDR1 SGHAT and CDR2 FQNNGV come from the germline V gene. This CDR3 is built from 13 residues. The CDR3 DNA reads as TGTGCCAGCAGCTTTCAGGCTGGAAACACCATATATTTT. Protein sequence: CASSFQAGNTIYF.

There are a few counts of this clone. This sequence joins TRBV30 and TRBJ1-6, with D unresolved. V gave up 2 bases and J gave up 10 bases, with 9 bases separating them. The CDR3 covers 12 residues. Germline lookup yields CDR1 GTSNPN and CDR2 SVGIG (reference sequence). The CDR3 region has the DNA TGTGCCTGGAGTCCGATAAAATCACCCCTCCACTTT. Translating it yields CAWSPIKSPLHF.

The rearrangement links TRBV30 to TRBJ2-7, with D possibly called TRBD1 or TRBD2 (5 bases each). Germline V gives CDR1 GTSNPN, CDR2 SVGIG (reference sequence). Trimming cost V 6 bases and J 3 bases, with 21 bases left between them. The CDR3 extends over 15 amino acids. CDR3: CACRPIRDGIYEQYF. In DNA form, the CDR3 reads TGTGCCTGCCGTCCTATCCGGGACGGAATCTACGAGCAGTACTTC.

The gene calls are TRBV5-4 and TRBJ2-7; TRBD2 might be the D (5 bases). Germline values: CDR1 SGHNT, CDR2 YYREEE (reference sequence). The ends were cut back, 0 bases at V and 1 base at J, with 5 bases in the middle. The CDR3 length is 13 residues. The CDR3 DNA sequence: TGTGCCAGCAGCTTGGGGGAGTCCTACGAGCAGTACTTC. Protein: CASSLGESYEQYF. The whole variable domain, remainder taken from reference TRBV5-4 and TRBJ2-7, is ETGVTQSPTHLIKTRGQQVTLRCSSQSGHNTVSWYQQALGQGPQFIFQYYREEENGRGNFPPRFSGLQFPNYSSELNVNALELDDSALYLCASSLGESYEQYFGPGTRLTVT.

With regard to this clone: Other DNA sequences in this specimen translate into the identical CDR3. The chain employs TRBV30 and TRBJ1-6, with D hard to call. The CDR3 is 14 amino acids. Between the trimmed V and J ends, which lost 0 bases and 4 bases, there was a span of 7 bases. Germline CDR1 GTSNPN, CDR2 SVGIG (reference sequence). This chain's CDR3 is CAWSVEGYNSPLHF. The DNA of the CDR3 is TGTGCCTGGAGTGTGGAGGGTTATAATTCACCCCTCCACTTT.

The V gene is TRBV30, the J gene TRBJ1-5; TRBD1 matches 7 bases. The V segment lost 5 bases and the J segment 4 bases; nucleotides outside the gene matches: 8. The CDR3 totals 14 residues. Germline V gives CDR1 GTSNPN, CDR2 SVGIG (reference sequence). CDR3 bases: TGTGCCTGGGGATACAGGGGACCGAATCAGCCCCAGCATTTT. Amino acid sequence: CAWGYRGPNQPQHF.

The chain carries TRBV29-1 and TRBJ1-1, with D unresolved. The length of the CDR3 is 12 residues. The V gene lost 5 bases and the J gene lost 3 bases, with 10 bases spanning the gap. The germline V gene has CDR1 SQVTM and CDR2 ANQGSEA. CDR3 residues: CSVSGRDTEAFF. In nucleotides, the CDR3 is TGCAGCGTTTCCGGGAGGGACACTGAAGCTTTCTTT.

The V gene is TRBV2, the J gene TRBJ2-5, with a possible D match to TRBD2 (5 bases). The germline V gene has CDR1 SNHLY and CDR2 FYNNEI. Deletions cut 3 bases from V and 5 bases from J, with 7 bases between. CDR3 size: 12 residues. DNA for the CDR3: TGTGCCAGCAGTGAGCAGCGGGAGACCCAGTACTTC. Protein: CASSEQRETQYF.